A selection of T cell receptor beta chains follows, all from one sample in a study of somatic mutations in cytotoxic T cells in rheumatoid arthritis. Generated by immunoSEQ multiplex PCR, the TCRdb table keeps only in-frame clones and is missing some. Among thousands of clones listed, less than 75% were seen once. The specimen sequenced was CD8+ T cells sorted from blood. These TCRs come from a man aged 40-55 years in good health. CDR3s include the opening cysteine and the closing phenylalanine or tryptophan. The D gene is left open where the match is weak. For some rows the clone size is stated as once, few or many, or as a class when expanded; others skip it.

v_gene,d_gene,abundance,j_gene,CDR3nt,CDR3aa
TRBV6-5,-,-,TRBJ1-1,TGTGCCAGCAGTTACTCACAGGGTAACACTGAAGCTTTCTTT,CASSYSQGNTEAFF
TRBV6-1,TRBD1,-,TRBJ2-3,TGTGCCAGCAGTGAGGGACAGGCCTACGATACGCAGTATTTT,CASSEGQAYDTQYF
TRBV19,TRBD1,-,TRBJ1-5,TGTGCCAGTATCGCGCAGGGGGCCTATCAGCCCCAGCATTTT,CASIAQGAYQPQHF
TRBV11-2,-,-,TRBJ2-7,TGTGCCAGCAGCTTGTATACGGGAGCAGGCTACGAGCAGTACTTC,CASSLYTGAGYEQYF
TRBV9,-,-,TRBJ1-1,TGTGCCAGCAGCGTAGGGGGACTAGGGATGGAAGCTTTCTTT,CASSVGGLGMEAFF
TRBV6-1,-,-,TRBJ1-4,TGTGCCAGCAGAGTTAATAATGAAAAACTGTTTTTT,CASRVNNEKLFF
TRBV6-5,TRBD1,few,TRBJ1-2,TGTGCCAGCAGTTACACAGGGGGAGTTAGCTATGGCTACACCTTC,CASSYTGGVSYGYTF
TRBV15,-,-,TRBJ2-7,TGTGCCACCAGCAGAGCCGGCAGGGGAAACGAGCAGTACTTC,CATSRAGRGNEQYF
TRBV7-6,TRBD1,-,TRBJ2-5,TGTGCCAGCAGCTCGGCAGGGCAGGGGGTGGAGACCCAGTACTTC,CASSSAGQGVETQYF
TRBV7-2,-,-,TRBJ1-1,TGTGCCAGCAGCTTAGCCCCCTTGAACACTGAAGCTTTCTTT,CASSLAPLNTEAFF
TRBV14,-,-,TRBJ2-2,TGTGCCAGCAGCCATGTGTGGAACACCGGGGAGCTGTTTTTT,CASSHVWNTGELFF
TRBV27,-,-,TRBJ1-1,TGTGCCAGCAGAACCACGTGGGGGGTCACTGAAGCTTTCTTT,CASRTTWGVTEAFF
TRBV28,-,-,TRBJ1-2,TGTGCCAGCAGTTTTTGGGGGCAGGGTTGGGGCTACACCTTC,CASSFWGQGWGYTF
TRBV15,-,-,TRBJ2-6,TGTGCCACCAGCAGAGATGGGGGCTCTGGGGCCAACGTCCTGACTTTC,CATSRDGGSGANVLTF
TRBV4-1,-,-,TRBJ2-7,TGCGCCAGCAGCCAAGAAGGGTCGTCGGGGGACGAGCAGTACTTC,CASSQEGSSGDEQYF
TRBV19,-,-,TRBJ2-5,TGTGCCAGTAGTATATCATTAGGTGGAGGGACCCAGTACTTC,CASSISLGGGTQYF
TRBV6-5,TRBD2,-,TRBJ2-1,TGTGCCAGCAGTTATGGGCTAGCGGGGAACAATGAGCAGTTCTTC,CASSYGLAGNNEQFF
TRBV2,-,-,TRBJ1-5,TGTGCCAGCAGTGCTCTGGGGGCCCCTAATCAGCCCCAGCATTTT,CASSALGAPNQPQHF
TRBV4-1,TRBD2,-,TRBJ2-1,TGCGCCAGCAGCCAAAGCGGGGGGGCGTGGAATGAGCAGTTCTTC,CASSQSGGAWNEQFF
TRBV4-2,TRBD1,few,TRBJ2-1,TGTGCCAGCAGACTAATAGGACAGGACAATGAGCAGTTCTTC,CASRLIGQDNEQFF
TRBV29-1,-,medium-sized,TRBJ1-5,TGCAGCGTAACTGATGGGTTCAGGGATCAGCCCCAGCATTTT,CSVTDGFRDQPQHF
TRBV6-6,-,-,TRBJ2-5,TGTGCCAGCAGTTACGACAGTCAAGAGACCCAGTACTTC,CASSYDSQETQYF
TRBV14,TRBD2,-,TRBJ2-5,TGTGCCAGCAGCCAACCAGTGGGACTAGCGGGGCTGAAATCCCAAGAGACCCAGTACTTC,CASSQPVGLAGLKSQETQYF
TRBV5-4,-,few,TRBJ1-4,TGTGCCAGCAGCTCGACCCTTAATGAAAAACTGTTTTTT,CASSSTLNEKLFF
TRBV11-2,-,few,TRBJ2-7,TGTGCCAGCAGCCTCGCTAACGAGCAGTACTTC,CASSLANEQYF